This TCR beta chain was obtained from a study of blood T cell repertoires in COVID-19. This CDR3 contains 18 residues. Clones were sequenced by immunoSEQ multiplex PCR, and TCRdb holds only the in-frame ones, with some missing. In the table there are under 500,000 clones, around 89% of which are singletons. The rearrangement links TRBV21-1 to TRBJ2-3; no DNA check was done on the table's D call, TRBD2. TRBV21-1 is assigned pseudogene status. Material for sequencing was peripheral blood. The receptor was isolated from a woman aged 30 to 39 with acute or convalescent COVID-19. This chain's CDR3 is CASSKRTSGGAVADTQYF. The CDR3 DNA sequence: TGTGCCAGCAGCAAACGGACTAGCGGGGGGGCCGTCGCAGATACGCAGTATTTT.